This is a list of T cell receptor beta chains from one sample in a study of blood T cell repertoires in COVID-19. TCRdb keeps only in-frame clones here, not all; method: immunoSEQ multiplex PCR. The sample carries hundreds of thousands of clones, 85% recorded once. The source material was PBMCs or T cells enriched from blood (not recorded which). All receptors come from a man aged 35 to 55 who had recovered from COVID-19. Each CDR3 is given with its conserved first and last residue. The order of the fields is CDR3 DNA, CDR3 protein, D gene, clone size, J gene, V gene. D genes are given only for firm matches. For some rows the clone size is stated as once, few or many, or as a class when expanded; others skip it.

CDR3 DNA: TGCGCCAGCAGCCCAGGACACCTGGGCAATGAGCAGTTCTTC; CDR3 protein: CASSPGHLGNEQFF; D gene: .; clone size: .; J gene: TRBJ2-1; V gene: TRBV5-1
CDR3 DNA: TGCGCCAGCAGCTCCGGACAGGGGGCAGTTGGCTACACCTTC; CDR3 protein: CASSSGQGAVGYTF; D gene: TRBD1; clone size: .; J gene: TRBJ1-2; V gene: TRBV5-1
CDR3 DNA: TGTGCCAGCAGTTTAGGCGGGATCGGTGAGCAGTTCTTC; CDR3 protein: CASSLGGIGEQFF; D gene: .; clone size: .; J gene: TRBJ2-1; V gene: TRBV12-3/TRBV12-4
CDR3 DNA: TGTGCCAGCAGCTCCCGGACAGGGCCGATCAACGAGCAGTACTTC; CDR3 protein: CASSSRTGPINEQYF; D gene: TRBD1; clone size: once; J gene: TRBJ2-7; V gene: TRBV13
CDR3 DNA: TGTGCCAGCAGCCGTGGACAGGGAACGGGAGGCTACACCTTC; CDR3 protein: CASSRGQGTGGYTF; D gene: TRBD1; clone size: few; J gene: TRBJ1-2; V gene: TRBV7-9
CDR3 DNA: TGTGCCACCTTCACAGGGTTTAATGGCTACACCTTC; CDR3 protein: CATFTGFNGYTF; D gene: .; clone size: .; J gene: TRBJ1-2; V gene: TRBV28
CDR3 DNA: TGTGCCACCAGGGGCAGAATATCCACAGATACGCAGTATTTT; CDR3 protein: CATRGRISTDTQYF; D gene: .; clone size: .; J gene: TRBJ2-3; V gene: TRBV24-1
CDR3 DNA: TGTGCCAGCAGCCAAGACAGGGCAAACTATGGCTACACCTTC; CDR3 protein: CASSQDRANYGYTF; D gene: .; clone size: .; J gene: TRBJ1-2; V gene: TRBV3-1/TRBV3-2
CDR3 DNA: TGTGCCAGCAGCGCCCGGGACAGGGGGCCGAATTCACCCCTCCACTTT; CDR3 protein: CASSARDRGPNSPLHF; D gene: TRBD1; clone size: .; J gene: TRBJ1-6; V gene: TRBV2
CDR3 DNA: TGTGCCAGCAGCCGTGGAATACTAGCGGGCTACAATGAGCAGTTCTTC; CDR3 protein: CASSRGILAGYNEQFF; D gene: TRBD2; clone size: few; J gene: TRBJ2-1; V gene: TRBV14
CDR3 DNA: TGTGCCAGCAGCTTAGACTCCACAGGGTATGGCTACACCTTC; CDR3 protein: CASSLDSTGYGYTF; D gene: .; clone size: .; J gene: TRBJ1-2; V gene: TRBV7-9
CDR3 DNA: TGTGCCAGCAGCGTAGACGAGGGGAGGATGAATGAAAAACTGTTTTTT; CDR3 protein: CASSVDEGRMNEKLFF; D gene: .; clone size: .; J gene: TRBJ1-4; V gene: TRBV9
CDR3 DNA: TGCAGTGCCCTCGGGAACACTGAAGCTTTCTTT; CDR3 protein: CSALGNTEAFF; D gene: .; clone size: .; J gene: TRBJ1-1; V gene: TRBV20-1
CDR3 DNA: TGTGCCAGCAGCACAAGACAGGCTGAAGCTTTCTTT; CDR3 protein: CASSTRQAEAFF; D gene: .; clone size: once; J gene: TRBJ1-1; V gene: TRBV11-1
CDR3 DNA: TGTGCCAGCAGCCCCTGGACAGGGGCTGAAGCTTTCTTT; CDR3 protein: CASSPWTGAEAFF; D gene: TRBD1; clone size: few; J gene: TRBJ1-1; V gene: TRBV9
CDR3 DNA: TGTGCCAGCAGTTACTCGAACATACCCCGAGGTGGTGGCTACACCTTC; CDR3 protein: CASSYSNIPRGGGYTF; D gene: .; clone size: .; J gene: TRBJ1-2; V gene: TRBV6-2/TRBV6-3
CDR3 DNA: TGCAGCGCGAGTCCGGGACTAGCGGCCTACAATGAGCAGTTCTTC; CDR3 protein: CSASPGLAAYNEQFF; D gene: TRBD2; clone size: .; J gene: TRBJ2-1; V gene: TRBV29-1
CDR3 DNA: TGTGCCAGCAGCCGCCAAGGACAGCCCTCCGAGACCCAGTACTTC; CDR3 protein: CASSRQGQPSETQYF; D gene: .; clone size: .; J gene: TRBJ2-5; V gene: TRBV5-4
CDR3 DNA: TGTGCCAGCAGTCCCGACAGGGTTATTGGTCAAGAGACCCAGTACTTC; CDR3 protein: CASSPDRVIGQETQYF; D gene: TRBD1; clone size: .; J gene: TRBJ2-5; V gene: TRBV2
CDR3 DNA: TGTGCCAGCTCACCGGTGCAGGGGGCCTCCACAGATACGCAGTATTTT; CDR3 protein: CASSPVQGASTDTQYF; D gene: TRBD1; clone size: few; J gene: TRBJ2-3; V gene: TRBV18
CDR3 DNA: TGTGCCAGCAGCCAACCTTCGGACAATAACTATGGCTACACCTTC; CDR3 protein: CASSQPSDNNYGYTF; D gene: .; clone size: .; J gene: TRBJ1-2; V gene: TRBV3-1/TRBV3-2
CDR3 DNA: TGTGCCAGCAGTTCAACAGGGGGCGTGGGCTACACCTTC; CDR3 protein: CASSSTGGVGYTF; D gene: TRBD1; clone size: .; J gene: TRBJ1-2; V gene: TRBV12-3/TRBV12-4
CDR3 DNA: TGTGCCAGCAGTTCCTTCAATCAGCCCCAGCATTTT; CDR3 protein: CASSSFNQPQHF; D gene: .; clone size: .; J gene: TRBJ1-5; V gene: TRBV6-2/TRBV6-3
CDR3 DNA: TGTGCCAGCAGTTATAGCCTAGGGACAGGGCAAGATGGCTACACCTTC; CDR3 protein: CASSYSLGTGQDGYTF; D gene: TRBD1; clone size: .; J gene: TRBJ1-2; V gene: TRBV6-6
CDR3 DNA: TGTGCCAGCAGCTTGGAGGCAGGGCCTAACTATGGCTACACCTTC; CDR3 protein: CASSLEAGPNYGYTF; D gene: .; clone size: .; J gene: TRBJ1-2; V gene: TRBV5-6
CDR3 DNA: TGCGCCAGCAGCTTCGACAGGGGGCGGGGCACTGAAGCTTTCTTT; CDR3 protein: CASSFDRGRGTEAFF; D gene: TRBD1; clone size: few; J gene: TRBJ1-1; V gene: TRBV5-1
CDR3 DNA: TGTGCCAGCAGGCCGACAAGCAGTCAGCCCCAGCATTTT; CDR3 protein: CASRPTSSQPQHF; D gene: .; clone size: .; J gene: TRBJ1-5; V gene: TRBV12-3/TRBV12-4
CDR3 DNA: TGTGCCACCAGCAGAGATCCCGGACAGGGCGAGACCCAGTACTTC; CDR3 protein: CATSRDPGQGETQYF; D gene: TRBD1; clone size: once; J gene: TRBJ2-5; V gene: TRBV15
CDR3 DNA: TGTGCCAGCAGCTCCCGACAGGGTCCCCAAGAGACCCAGTACTTC; CDR3 protein: CASSSRQGPQETQYF; D gene: TRBD1; clone size: once; J gene: TRBJ2-5; V gene: TRBV5-6
CDR3 DNA: TGTGCCAGCAGTTACTCCGGGACAGGGGGCTCACCCCTCCACTTT; CDR3 protein: CASSYSGTGGSPLHF; D gene: TRBD1; clone size: once; J gene: TRBJ1-6; V gene: TRBV6-2/TRBV6-3
CDR3 DNA: TGTGCCAGCAGCCCCTACGGGGGCACAGGGGTTTTCGGCGGCTACACCTTC; CDR3 protein: CASSPYGGTGVFGGYTF; D gene: TRBD1; clone size: .; J gene: TRBJ1-2; V gene: TRBV13
CDR3 DNA: TGTGCCAGCAGCTTAAACAGCAATGAGCAGTTCTTC; CDR3 protein: CASSLNSNEQFF; D gene: .; clone size: .; J gene: TRBJ2-1; V gene: TRBV7-3
CDR3 DNA: TGTGCCAGCAGTTACCAGGGCTTCTCTGGAAACACCATATATTTT; CDR3 protein: CASSYQGFSGNTIYF; D gene: .; clone size: .; J gene: TRBJ1-3; V gene: TRBV6-5
CDR3 DNA: TGTGCCAGCAGCTTATATGGGGCATTGACCTACGAGCAGTACTTC; CDR3 protein: CASSLYGALTYEQYF; D gene: .; clone size: .; J gene: TRBJ2-7; V gene: TRBV11-3
CDR3 DNA: TGTGCCAGCAGCTCGAAGCGGGAGCAAACCGGGGAGCTGTTTTTT; CDR3 protein: CASSSKREQTGELFF; D gene: TRBD2; clone size: few; J gene: TRBJ2-2; V gene: TRBV5-4
CDR3 DNA: TGTGCCAGCTCACCTACTCAGGGGTCTGGAAACACCATATATTTT; CDR3 protein: CASSPTQGSGNTIYF; D gene: .; clone size: .; J gene: TRBJ1-3; V gene: TRBV18